This TCR beta chain appears in the sequencing data of a study of a mutant IDH1 vaccine in newly diagnosed glioma. Study-wide background: Pretreatment consisted of radiotherapy, temozolomide, or both, with most receiving both.

V was pared by 1 base and J by 0 bases, with 11 bases between. This CDR3 contains 15 residues. Germline values: CDR1 SQVTM, CDR2 ANQGSEA. Study outcomes and limitations: Altogether, approximately 93% of patients exhibited vaccine-induced immune responses.

The table lists this clone with a count of one. Antigen: not known. Sequenced by immunoSEQ multiplex PCR; TCRdb stores in-frame clones only, minus some. The sample has around 53,000 clones, 80% to 90% seen once. Indicated time point: baseline, week 1 (first vaccination visit). Regarding treatment: pre-vaccination baseline after standard-of-care therapy. Donor tumors were new WHO grade 3 or 4 IDH1-mutant, ATRX-lost astrocytomas. Specimen: PBMCs, collected from a glioma patient treated with radiotherapy, temozolomide or both. The V gene is TRBV29-1, the J gene TRBJ2-3; no clear D gene. The source is a man between 35 and 55 years old with glioma. CDR3 residues: CSVEVPSASTDTQYF. The DNA of the CDR3 is TGCAGCGTTGAAGTGCCTAGTGCTAGCACAGATACGCAGTATTTT.